The 32 T cell receptor beta chains listed next were all sequenced from one sample in a study of T-cell memory formation after mild COVID-19. TCRdb itself ran the 5' RACE reads through MiXCR, one entry per CDR3 protein. The sample comprises 560,000 or so distinct CDR3 sequences, roughly 17% of which are singletons, and around 8.1% rests with the top ten. The sequenced sample was PBMCs or a T cell subset sorted from them (not recorded which). The receptors shown here come from an adult woman who had mild COVID-19 (a few samples of this study predate the infection). Cell type and time point are not known.

The chain has TRBV4-1 and TRBJ2-2, with D possibly being TRBD1 (6 bases). CDR3 length: 14 residues. Trimming took 1 base from V and 6 from J, leaving 9 bases between them. Germline CDR1 MGHRA, CDR2 YSYEKL. CDR3 protein: CASSQGAGAGELFF. The DNA of the CDR3 is TGCGCCAGCAGCCAAGGGGCAGGGGCCGGGGAGCTGTTTTTT.

This rearrangement joins TRBV12-3 or TRBV12-4 to TRBJ1-3; D not resolved. Trimming took off 7 bases at V and 5 bases at J, with 12 bases between the two ends. The length of the CDR3 is 13 residues. Written as DNA, the CDR3 is TGTGCCAGCAATACTAATATTCGAAACACCATATATTTT. Its protein product is CASNTNIRNTIYF.

This clonotype was recorded a few times. The chain combines TRBV24-1 with TRBJ2-2; unclear D gene. There are 15 residues in the CDR3. Germline-derived CDR1 and CDR2 are KGHDR and SFDVKD. V was pared by 5 bases and J by 0 bases, with 9 bases between. This chain's CDR3 is CATSGTKTNTGELFF. The CDR3, as DNA: TGTGCCACCAGTGGCACGAAAACGAACACCGGGGAGCTGTTTTTT.

This clonotype was picked up a small number of times. The chain is built from TRBV6-6 and TRBJ1-4; TRBD1 matches at 9 bases. The CDR3 runs to 15 residues. Germline V gene data show CDR1 as MNHNY and CDR2 as SVGAGI (reference sequence). V lost 5 bases, J lost 8 bases, and 9 bases stayed unmatched. The CDR3 spells CASSLTGGFGEKLFF. The CDR3, as DNA: TGTGCCAGCAGTCTAACAGGGGGCTTTGGGGAAAAACTGTTTTTT.

This clonotype was seen more than once but under ten times. The CDR3 nucleotides read TGTGCCAGCAGTCCCGGGACTTTTGCCTACGAGCAGTACTTC. It yields the protein CASSPGTFAYEQYF. The J gene is TRBJ2-7, the V gene TRBV5-6, with D perhaps matching TRBD2 (6 bases). V was clipped by 5 bases and J by 2 bases, with 14 bases between them. The CDR3 has 14 residues. Germline V gene sequence: CDR1 SGHDT, CDR2 YYEEEE.

This clonotype was counted only a few times. The chain has TRBV20-1 and TRBJ1-6, with 8 bases identical to TRBD1. There are 14 residues in the CDR3. The V gene end was trimmed by 0 bases and the J gene end by 9 bases; junction bases not matched to a gene: 4. From germline, CDR1 is DFQATT and CDR2 SNEGSKA (reference sequence). The CDR3 bases are TGCAGTGCTAGAGAAGGCAGGGGGCTTTCACCCCTCCACTTT. Translated: CSAREGRGLSPLHF.

This clonotype has just a few counts. This chain connects TRBV6-6 to TRBJ2-5; tentative D call: TRBD1 (6 bases). Germline CDR1 and CDR2: MNHNY and SVGAGI (reference sequence). The CDR3 spans 14 residues. V was trimmed by 4 bases and J by 2 bases, leaving 11 bases between them. As DNA, the CDR3 is TGTGCCAGCAGTTCGCCGGGACAACAAGAGACCCAGTACTTC. Protein product: CASSSPGQQETQYF.

This clonotype appeared a few times. This chain joins TRBV5-8 and TRBJ1-5, with D hard to call. This CDR3 is 17 amino acids long. V lost 0 bases and J lost 0, with 13 bases in between. Germline V gene lookup returns CDR1 SGHTS and CDR2 YDEGEE. In DNA form, the CDR3 reads TGTGCCAGCAGCTTGGCCCTCCTCGGGTTTAGCAATCAGCCCCAGCATTTT. Translation: CASSLALLGFSNQPQHF.

This clonotype was found a few times. The V call is TRBV4-2, the J call TRBJ2-3, with D possibly being TRBD2 (6 bases). The CDR3 runs to 17 residues. The germline gives CDR1 LGHNA, CDR2 YNFKEQ. V dropped 0 bases and J dropped 0 bases, with 13 bases sitting between them. CDR3 protein: CASSQDKGGISTDTQYF. CDR3 sequence (DNA): TGTGCCAGCAGCCAAGATAAAGGCGGGATTAGCACAGATACGCAGTATTTT.

The sample holds a few counts of this clonotype. The J gene is TRBJ2-1, the V gene TRBV20-1; 14 nucleotides align to TRBD2. The CDR3 has 16 residues. Losses at the gene ends were 6 bases for V and 6 bases for J; bases not matched to a gene: 10. Germline V gene data show CDR1 as DFQATT and CDR2 as SNEGSKA (reference sequence). The CDR3 protein is CSARRLAGGSFNEQFF. The CDR3 DNA reads as TGCAGTGCAAGAAGACTAGCGGGGGGGTCGTTCAATGAGCAGTTCTTC.

The J gene is TRBJ1-2, the V gene TRBV20-1, with D maybe TRBD1 (5 bases). CDR1 and CDR2 (germline): DFQATT, SNEGSKA (reference sequence). V lost 0 bases to trimming and J lost 4 bases, with 12 bases between them. The CDR3 contains 14 residues. The CDR3 spells CSARDAREGYGYTF. The CDR3 DNA sequence: TGCAGTGCTAGAGATGCCAGGGAGGGCTATGGCTACACCTTC.

The rearrangement uses TRBV30 and TRBJ2-1; no firm D call. CDR1 and CDR2 (germline): GTSNPN, SVGIG (reference sequence). Trimming pared 0 bases from V and 2 bases from J, leaving 5 bases between. This CDR3 has 13 residues. CDR3 sequence reads: CAWSVSPYNEQFF. In DNA form, the CDR3 reads TGTGCCTGGAGTGTATCCCCCTACAATGAGCAGTTCTTC. The complete variable domain, with remaining parts taken from reference TRBV30 and TRBJ2-1, reads SQTIHQWPATLVQPVGSPLSLECTVEGTSNPNLYWYRQAAGRGLQLLFYSVGIGQISSEVPQNLSASRPQDRQFILSSKKLLLSDSGFYLCAWSVSPYNEQFFGPGTRLTVL.

About this clonotype: At one of its ends the junction is not consistent with the germline gene, which may arise from a read error. This chain uses TRBV7-6 with TRBJ2-5; D unclear. This CDR3 is built from 14 residues. Germline CDR1 reads SGHVS; CDR2 reads FNYEAQ. CDR3 in DNA: TGTGCCAGCAGCTTAAGGCAGGTGAAGGAGACCAAGTACTTC. Translated, it gives CASSLRQVKETKYF.

This clonotype has just a few counts. This chain connects TRBV12-3 or TRBV12-4 to TRBJ2-1; 7 bases are shared with TRBD1. J was trimmed by 8 bases and V by 8 bases; bases with no gene match: 9. This CDR3 contains 13 residues. This chain's CDR3 is CASLMTGRDEQFF. The CDR3 coding sequence is TGTGCCAGCCTTATGACAGGGCGGGATGAGCAGTTCTTC.

The rearrangement uses TRBV24-1 and TRBJ1-2, with a weak D call TRBD1 (6 bases). The CDR3 extends over 13 amino acids. Germline loops: CDR1 KGHDR, CDR2 SFDVKD. Trimming removed 9 bases from V and 6 bases from J, with 16 bases in between. In nucleotides, the CDR3 is TGTGCCACCGCCGCCCCAGGGGATAATGGCTACACCTTC. Its translation is CATAAPGDNGYTF.

This clonotype was detected only a few times. The genes are TRBV7-9 and TRBJ2-7, with TRBD1 identical over 7 bases. V dropped 5 bases and J dropped 4; count of bases not matched to a gene: 11. The germline CDR1 and CDR2 sequences are SEHNR and FQNEAQ (reference sequence). The CDR3 spans 15 residues. The CDR3 bases are TGTGCCAGCAGCCGATCTGGGACAGTCCCTTACGAGCAGTACTTC. Its protein is CASSRSGTVPYEQYF. The whole variable domain, remainder taken from reference TRBV7-9 and TRBJ2-7, is DTGVSQNPRHKITKRGQNVTFRCDPISEHNRLYWYRQTLGQGPEFLTYFQNEAQLEKSRLLSDRFSAERPKGSFSTLEIQRTEQGDSAMYLCASSRSGTVPYEQYFGPGTRLTVT.

The chain combines TRBV5-6 with TRBJ2-1, with D tentatively TRBD1 (6 bases). The V and J ends lost 6 bases and 0 bases respectively, with 13 bases between them. Germline V gene lookup returns CDR1 SGHDT and CDR2 YYEEEE. The CDR3 runs to 15 residues. The CDR3 loop reads CASTDPGASYNEQFF. CDR3 DNA sequence: TGTGCCAGCACCGACCCAGGGGCCTCCTACAATGAGCAGTTCTTC.

J is TRBJ1-3 and V is TRBV27; D might be TRBD1 (5 bases). CDR3 length: 14 residues. The germline V gene has CDR1 MNHEY and CDR2 SMNVEV (reference sequence). Trimming took off 2 bases at V and 3 bases at J, with 8 bases between the two ends. CDR3 protein: CASSLRGNGNTIYF. CDR3 coding DNA: TGTGCCAGCAGTTTAAGGGGAAATGGAAACACCATATATTTT.

The genes are TRBV30 and TRBJ1-1; D is uncertain. Between the trimmed V and J ends, which lost 2 bases and 3 bases, there was a span of 10 bases. This CDR3 is 13 amino acids long. The germline gives CDR1 GTSNPN, CDR2 SVGIG (reference sequence). The CDR3 reads CAWSLQDDTEAFF. The CDR3 region has the DNA TGTGCCTGGAGTTTGCAGGACGACACTGAAGCTTTCTTT.

The chain combines TRBV24-1 with TRBJ1-1; D remains ambiguous. CDR3 length equals 13 residues. V gave up 3 bases and J gave up 7 bases, with 11 bases separating them. Per the germline V gene, CDR1 is KGHDR and CDR2 is SFDVKD. The CDR3 DNA is TGTGCCACCAGTGATCCCCCCGGGAGTGAAGCTTTCTTT. This encodes CATSDPPGSEAFF.

In its sample, this clonotype was seen a few times. This sequence joins TRBV7-3 and TRBJ2-1; a weak D match, TRBD2 (5 bases). V was clipped by 5 bases and J by 4 bases, with 15 bases between them. Germline lookup yields CDR1 SGHTA and CDR2 FQGTGA. This CDR3 spans 15 amino acids. The CDR3 loop is CASSPFGKAYNEQFF. DNA for the CDR3: TGTGCCAGCAGCCCGTTCGGGAAGGCGTACAATGAGCAGTTCTTC.

This clonotype was seen a handful of times. The rearrangement links TRBV18 to TRBJ1-1; D ambiguous. CDR1 and CDR2 (germline): KGHSH, LQKENI. The CDR3 length is 13 residues. V lost 3 bases, J lost 3 bases, and 8 bases lay in between. CDR3 in DNA: TGTGCCAGCTCACCGTCCGAGTACACTGAAGCTTTCTTT. Residues: CASSPSEYTEAFF.

This clonotype was counted only a few times. The chain combines TRBV5-6 with TRBJ1-1; D is perhaps TRBD1 (6 bases). Germline-derived CDR1 and CDR2 are SGHDT and YYEEEE. Trimming took off 6 bases at V and 1 base at J, with 19 bases between the two ends. There are 16 residues in the CDR3. CDR3 residues: CASTLYTQGRNTEAFF. As DNA, the CDR3 is TGTGCCAGCACCCTCTATACCCAGGGGAGGAACACTGAAGCTTTCTTT. Looking up the rest from reference TRBV5-6 and TRBJ1-1 gives the full variable domain: DAGVTQSPTHLIKTRGQQVTLRCSPKSGHDTVSWYQQALGQGPQFIFQYYEEEERQRGNFPDRFSGHQFPNYSSELNVNALLLGDSALYLCASTLYTQGRNTEAFFGQGTRLTVV.

This sequence joins TRBV7-3 and TRBJ2-4; 8 nucleotides line up with TRBD2. CDR3 size: 13 residues. V was clipped by 5 bases and J by 13 bases; unmatched bases: 10. Germline V gives CDR1 SGHTA, CDR2 FQGTGA. CDR3 coding DNA: TGTGCCAGCAGCCTACTAGCGGCCCCCCCCCAGTACTTC. It translates to CASSLLAAPPQYF. Variable domain in full (rest from reference TRBV7-3 and TRBJ2-4): GAGVSQTPSNKVTEKGKYVELRCDPISGHTALYWYRQSLGQGPEFLIYFQGTGAADDSGLPNDRFFAVRPEGSVSTLKIQRTERGDSAVYLCASSLLAAPPQYFGAGTRLSVL.

This chain links TRBV9 with TRBJ2-7, with D maybe TRBD1 (6 bases). CDR1 and CDR2 (germline): SGDLS, YYNGEE. The V end lost 3 bases, the J end lost 7 bases, and 20 bases lay between the germline ends. This CDR3 region has 15 residues. The CDR3 DNA is TGTGCCAGCAGCGGCGAGGGACAAGCCCCCGGAGAGCAGTACTTC. The encoded protein is CASSGEGQAPGEQYF.

The V gene is TRBV13, the J gene TRBJ2-7, with 8 bases matching TRBD1. Trimming took 5 bases from V and 2 from J; bases not matched to a gene: 5. Looked up from germline, CDR1 is PRHDT and CDR2 is FYEKMQ (reference sequence). The CDR3 covers 14 residues. The CDR3 bases are TGTGCCAGCAGCCATGGGGACAGGCCCTACGAGCAGTACTTC. This gives the protein CASSHGDRPYEQYF.

This clonotype was seen a few times. V gene TRBV13 combines with J gene TRBJ1-2; 7 bases match TRBD1. CDR1 is PRHDT and CDR2 is FYEKMQ in the germline V gene (reference sequence). After removal of 4 bases from V and 5 bases from J, the junction contained 10 bases not matched to a gene. The CDR3 covers 15 residues. CDR3 in amino acids: CASSSLRQGVYGYTF. Written as DNA, the CDR3 is TGTGCCAGCAGCTCTCTGAGGCAGGGGGTGTATGGCTACACCTTC.

J is TRBJ2-7 and V is TRBV7-9; TRBD2 might be the D (5 bases). Trimming left V 5 bases short and J 3 bases short, with 11 bases between. The CDR3 covers 13 residues. Germline V lookup: CDR1 SEHNR, CDR2 FQNEAQ (reference sequence). CDR3 in amino acids: CASSPPEGYEQYF. The CDR3 DNA sequence: TGTGCCAGCAGCCCCCCCGAGGGCTACGAGCAGTACTTC.

The chain uses TRBV15 and TRBJ2-1; TRBD2 matches 10 bases. Germline V gene lookup returns CDR1 LNHNV and CDR2 YYDKDF (reference sequence). The CDR3 totals 14 residues. With 4 bases clipped from V and 9 bases from J, the junction kept 6 bases outside the gene matches. This CDR3 is CATSTGLARGEQFF. For the CDR3, the DNA is TGTGCCACCAGCACGGGACTAGCGCGGGGTGAGCAGTTCTTC. The full variable domain, its missing parts supplied by reference TRBV15 and TRBJ2-1, is DAMVIQNPRYQVTQFGKPVTLSCSQTLNHNVMYWYQQKSSQAPKLLFHYYDKDFNNEADTPDNFQSRRPNTSFCFLDIRSPGLGDTAMYLCATSTGLARGEQFFGPGTRLTVL.

This chain joins TRBV12-3 or TRBV12-4 and TRBJ2-7, with TRBD2 as a possible D gene (6 bases). Trimming cost V 6 bases and J 4 bases, with 25 bases left between them. The CDR3 spans 17 residues. For the CDR3, the DNA is TGTGCCAGCAGCCGCTCTCATTGGCGTGCTAGCGCGTACGAGCAGTACTTC. It codes for CASSRSHWRASAYEQYF.

The chain uses TRBV25-1 and TRBJ2-7, with 9 bases matching TRBD1. V lost 3 bases, J lost 2 bases, and 5 bases stayed unmatched. This CDR3 spans 15 amino acids. Looked up from germline, CDR1 is MGHDK and CDR2 is SYGVNS. The CDR3, as DNA: TGTGCCAGCAGTGATCCGGGACAGGGAACCTACGAGCAGTACTTC. It codes for CASSDPGQGTYEQYF.

This clonotype has just a few counts. The rearrangement uses TRBV28 and TRBJ2-2; a possible D gene is TRBD1 (6 bases). From germline, CDR1 is MDHEN and CDR2 SYDVKM. CDR3 size: 14 residues. V was cut by 3 bases and J by 7 bases, with 12 bases left in between. CDR3 in DNA: TGTGCCAGCAGTTTCTGGACAGAAAACGGGGAGCTGTTTTTT. It specifies CASSFWTENGELFF.